This TCR beta chain comes out of a study of shared clonotypes between healthy human individuals. Across the study: Each donor's CD8 memory used one plate, CD8 naive two, each CD4 subset three. General study points: Donor scarcity curtailed the genetic and exposure-history diversity represented herein.

A word on this clone: Its antigen is not known. Within the sample, other DNA sequences also encode this same CDR3.

DNA at about 190 ng, approximately 30,000 T cell genomes, went into sorted-subset replicate PCRs. TCRdb's table, derived via immunoSEQ multiplex PCR, lists solely in-frame clones and lacks some. The sample yields under 1 million clones, approximately 96% seen once. Germline values: CDR1 SEHNR, CDR2 FQNEAQ (reference sequence). The V end lost 4 bases, the J end lost 4 bases, and 8 bases lay between the germline ends. The CDR3 is 13 amino acids. Terminally differentiated effector memory CD45RA+ cells were left out of the naive CD8 fraction, which was CD45RO-negative and positively selected for CCR7. Donors were Caucasian adults residing in Nashville, Tennessee, USA.

The receptor was derived from a man younger than 45 in good health. What was sequenced was naive CD8+ T cells sorted from blood. The chain has TRBV7-9 and TRBJ2-1; D uncertain. The CDR3 coding sequence is TGTGCCAGCAGCTCAACGGAATACAATGAGCAGTTCTTC. Translating gives CASSSTEYNEQFF.